This T cell receptor beta chain comes out of a study of T cell responses to AZD1222 COVID-19 vaccine. Whole-study results and caveats: Clonal diversity may have been underestimated, and the donors were mostly white British, with more females than males.

The CDR3 has 13 residues. V gave up 3 bases and J gave up 0 bases, with 5 bases separating them. CDR1 and CDR2 (germline): LNHNV, YYDKDF (reference sequence). Using immunoSEQ multiplex PCR, the repertoire was profiled, and TCRdb retains in-frame clones only, with some absent. This table holds approximately 100,000 clones, roughly 91% found once. As to this clone: Its antigen is currently unknown.

V gene TRBV15 combines with J gene TRBJ1-1; the D is unclear. Sequences were derived from peripheral blood, sampled on day 0 of AZD1222 vaccination. The receptor comes from an adult in good health. CDR3: CATSRKVNTEAFF. The CDR3 bases are TGTGCCACCAGCAGGAAAGTGAACACTGAAGCTTTCTTT.